These T cell receptor beta chains were read from a single sample in a study of T cell repertoires in cytomegalovirus infection. In TCRdb, the reads were re-called with MiXCR into one record per CDR3 protein. The table lists some 350,000 distinct CDR3 sequences, about a sixth of them singletons. Sample: PBMCs. Receptors were obtained from a human donor in good health (CMV status not recorded). Some clones in this sample may be carry-over from other donors' samples. The CDR3 runs from the conserved cysteine through the conserved F or W. A D gene is named only where the DNA matches it firmly. Only part of the rows carry a size: once, few, many, or a class if the clone is expanded.

d_gene,j_gene,abundance,v_gene,CDR3nt,CDR3aa
.,TRBJ2-5,few,TRBV7-8,TGTGCCAGCAGCCGACCGCGGGACACACTCGGAGAGACCCAGTACTTC,CASSRPRDTLGETQYF
TRBD2,TRBJ2-5,few,TRBV7-8,TGTGCCAGCAGCCCCGGACTAGCATTAGGAGAGACCCAGTACTTC,CASSPGLALGETQYF
.,TRBJ1-5,many,TRBV7-2,TGTGCCAGCAGCTTAGGGGACGGCCGGGGCCGTCAGCCCCAGCATTTT,CASSLGDGRGRQPQHF
.,TRBJ2-7,few,TRBV6-1,TGTGCCAGCAGTGACAGTCCCCCCTACGAGCAGTACTTC,CASSDSPPYEQYF
.,TRBJ1-4,.,TRBV4-2,TGTGCCAGCAGCCAAGCGGGCCAGAGTAATGAAAAACTGTTTTTT,CASSQAGQSNEKLFF
TRBD2,TRBJ2-1,.,TRBV7-8,TGTGCCAGCAGCCTAGAGGGCGGGGGGTACTACAATGAGCAGTTCTTC,CASSLEGGGYYNEQFF
.,TRBJ2-1,.,TRBV5-4,TGTGCCAGCAGCTTGGGATCAAGGGGCAATGAGCAGTTCTTC,CASSLGSRGNEQFF
.,TRBJ2-3,.,TRBV19,TGTGCCAGTAGTATAGGGGCTGGCACAGATACGCAGTATTTT,CASSIGAGTDTQYF
.,TRBJ2-7,once,TRBV20-1,TGCAGTGCTAGAGACGCAGGGCAAGTCCTCTACGAGCAGTACTTC,CSARDAGQVLYEQYF
.,TRBJ1-2,.,TRBV14,TGTGCCAGCAGCCCACCCCGACGGGGACATTCCCCTTATGGCTACACCTTC,CASSPPRRGHSPYGYTF
.,TRBJ2-3,.,TRBV4-3,TGCGCCAGCAGCCATCTAAGGGGCCCTGATACGCAGTATTTT,CASSHLRGPDTQYF
.,TRBJ2-3,few,TRBV2,TGTGCCAGCAGACACAAGAACGGGGATACGCAGTATTTT,CASRHKNGDTQYF
.,TRBJ1-5,.,TRBV6-6,TGTGCCAGCAGTTATACTGCGACACCTCAGCCCCAGCATTTT,CASSYTATPQPQHF
.,TRBJ1-5,few,TRBV6-2/TRBV6-3,TGTGCCAGCAGTTACTCACCCCAGGGGCTGTATAGCAATCAGCCCCAGCATTTT,CASSYSPQGLYSNQPQHF
.,TRBJ2-7,many,TRBV28,TGTGCCAGCAGTTTCGAGACGTGGGGGGCAGACGAGCAGTACTTC,CASSFETWGADEQYF
TRBD2,TRBJ2-3,.,TRBV2,TGTGCCAGCAGCGGTTTAAGCGGGGGGGCTGGAGATACGCGGTATTTT,CASSGLSGGAGDTRYF
.,TRBJ2-1,.,TRBV10-3,TGTGCCATCAGTCTTAACGAGCGGACCAATGAGCAGTTCTTC,CAISLNERTNEQFF
TRBD2,TRBJ2-3,few,TRBV7-9,TGTGCCAGCAGCTCACCCCGAAGTAACCACGGGACTAGCTTCACAGATACGCAGTATTTT,CASSSPRSNHGTSFTDTQYF
.,TRBJ2-7,few,TRBV7-9,TGTGCCAGCAGCTGGTTTGTAGGGGCATACTACGAGCAGTACTTC,CASSWFVGAYYEQYF
.,TRBJ2-5,few,TRBV10-3,TGTGCCATCAGTGACCCGTCGGGGCAAGAGACCCAGTACTTC,CAISDPSGQETQYF
.,TRBJ2-3,many,TRBV11-2,TGTGCCAGCAGCTTAGGGATCGGAAGCACAGATACGCAGTATTTT,CASSLGIGSTDTQYF
TRBD1,TRBJ1-2,.,TRBV20-1,TGCAGTGCCAGGCGTACAGGGGGGTATGGCTACACCTTC,CSARRTGGYGYTF
.,TRBJ1-5,many,TRBV19,TGTGCCAGTAGCCCTACAGATTATAGCAATCAGCCCCAGCATTTT,CASSPTDYSNQPQHF
.,TRBJ2-5,few,TRBV20-1,TGCAGTGCCACAGGGAGACAGACCCAGTACTTC,CSATGRQTQYF
.,TRBJ1-2,.,TRBV12-3/TRBV12-4,TGTGCCAGCAGTTTTGAAGACTATGGCTACACCTTC,CASSFEDYGYTF
.,TRBJ2-3,many,TRBV12-3/TRBV12-4,TGTGCCAGCAGTTTAGTTAGGGGTCATACGCAGTATTTT,CASSLVRGHTQYF
.,TRBJ1-1,many,TRBV7-2,TGTGCCAGCGGCAGACCTAATAGGGGTAAAGCTTTCTTT,CASGRPNRGKAFF
TRBD2,TRBJ2-3,.,TRBV20-1,TGCAGTGCCAGGGGACTAGCGTGGACAGATACGCAGTATTTT,CSARGLAWTDTQYF
.,TRBJ1-6,few,TRBV2,TGTGCCAGCCGGCGGTCCGAGGGGAATTCACCCCTCCACTTT,CASRRSEGNSPLHF
TRBD2,TRBJ2-1,.,TRBV6-6,TGTGCCAGCAGTTGGGGGGGAGGGGTCAATGAGCAGTTCTTC,CASSWGGGVNEQFF
.,TRBJ1-6,few,TRBV19,TGTGCCAGTAGTATGGGACAAGGAATTTATAATTCACCCCTCCACTTT,CASSMGQGIYNSPLHF
.,TRBJ2-2,.,TRBV6-5,TGTGCCAGCAGCCGACAGGACGGTCTAGTCTTACTCAACACCGGGGAGCTGTTTTTT,CASSRQDGLVLLNTGELFF
.,TRBJ2-7,few,TRBV29-1,TGCAGCGTTGTTGCCCGCGGATGGGAGCAGTACTTC,CSVVARGWEQYF
TRBD2,TRBJ2-7,few,TRBV20-1,TGCAGTGCTAGAGTGGTTAGCGGGGTAAACGAGCAGTACTTC,CSARVVSGVNEQYF
.,TRBJ2-1,.,TRBV29-1,TGCAGCGCAGAGCGGCTAGCGACCCGTAGTGAGCAGTTCTTC,CSAERLATRSEQFF
.,TRBJ1-1,many,TRBV5-1,TGCGCCAGCAGACGGGGGCAGAACACTGAAGCTTTCTTT,CASRRGQNTEAFF
TRBD1,TRBJ1-5,few,TRBV4-2,TGTGCCAGCAGCACAGAGGCCGGGACAGGCAATCAGCCCCAGCATTTT,CASSTEAGTGNQPQHF
TRBD1,TRBJ1-4,many,TRBV7-9,TGTGCCAGCAGCTTGGGACAGGGTTTTGAAAAACTGTTTTTT,CASSLGQGFEKLFF
.,TRBJ2-1,few,TRBV19,TGTGCCAGTACCCTTGGGGCCTCGTCATCCTACAATGAGCAGTTCTTC,CASTLGASSSYNEQFF
.,TRBJ1-3,.,TRBV7-2,TGTGCCAGCAGCCGAAGAGGGGGAATCTCTGGAAACACCATATATTTT,CASSRRGGISGNTIYF
.,TRBJ2-1,few,TRBV18,TGTGCCAGCTCACCAGCAGACTACAATGAGCAGTTCTTC,CASSPADYNEQFF
TRBD2,TRBJ2-7,few,TRBV20-1,TGCAGTGCTAGAGATCCGGGAGGGCTGGACGAGCAGTACTTC,CSARDPGGLDEQYF
.,TRBJ2-2,.,TRBV7-9,TGTGCCAGCCAAAGGAAAACAGTGAACACCGGGGAGCTGTTTTTT,CASQRKTVNTGELFF
.,TRBJ2-1,few,TRBV9,TGTGCCAGCAGCCGTGGAGGGAGTGGTTCCTACAATGAGCAGTTCTTC,CASSRGGSGSYNEQFF
TRBD1,TRBJ1-1,.,TRBV28,TGTGCCAGCAGTTCGATCGGACAGGGGGTAACGAAAGCTTTCTTT,CASSSIGQGVTKAFF
.,TRBJ1-2,few,TRBV12-3/TRBV12-4,TGTGCCAGCACCATAACAGGCCTCCGAGATGGCTACACCTTC,CASTITGLRDGYTF
.,TRBJ2-1,many,TRBV5-6,TGTGCCAGCAGCTTGTACAGGAACCACCCCTCCTACAATGAGCAGTTCTTC,CASSLYRNHPSYNEQFF
TRBD1,TRBJ2-1,.,TRBV5-4,TGTGCCAGCAGTACCGGGACAGGGGGCTACAATGAGCAGTTCTTC,CASSTGTGGYNEQFF
.,TRBJ1-4,many,TRBV7-2,TGTGCCAGCAGCTCAGGGGTTGGGGAGGGTGAAAAACTGTTTTTT,CASSSGVGEGEKLFF
.,TRBJ1-5,.,TRBV15,TGTGCCACCAGCAGAGGGTACAATCAGCCCCAGCATTTT,CATSRGYNQPQHF
TRBD2,TRBJ2-2,many,TRBV7-2,TGTGCCAGCAGCTTGGGACTAGCGAGAAACACCGGGGAGCTGTTTTTT,CASSLGLARNTGELFF
TRBD2,TRBJ2-7,few,TRBV2,TGTGCCAGCACCAAAGGGCCTAGCGGCTACTACGAGCAGTACTTC,CASTKGPSGYYEQYF
TRBD1,TRBJ1-6,many,TRBV7-8,TGTGCCAGCAGCTCCAGGGGGAATGGGTCACCCCTCCACTTT,CASSSRGNGSPLHF
TRBD1,TRBJ2-1,few,TRBV5-1,TGCGCCAGCAGCTTGGATAACAGGGGGCATGGGTCCTACAATGAGCAGTTCTTC,CASSLDNRGHGSYNEQFF
.,TRBJ1-5,few,TRBV28,TGTGCCACCGCCGGACGGTTAGAGGATCAGCCCCAGCATTTT,CATAGRLEDQPQHF